This T cell receptor beta chain was captured in a study of PD-L1 blockade in urothelial cancer. Produced via immunoSEQ multiplex PCR; TCRdb's table is partial and in-frame only. The profile shows approximately 44,000 clones, 91% of them singletons. This sample's time point: peripheral blood 6 weeks after treatment start. The count of this clone is one. Trimming stripped 7 bases from V and 1 base from J, with 13 bases between. This CDR3 contains 14 residues. Germline V gene sequence: CDR1 SNHLY, CDR2 FYNNEI. This TCR was recovered from a man aged 65 to 79 with urothelial cancer. The chain joins TRBV2 to TRBJ1-2; D remains ambiguous. The starting material was PBMCs, obtained around atezolizumab (anti-PD-L1) treatment. CDR3 sequence reads: CASTLGGDNYGYTF. CDR3 sequence (DNA): TGTGCCAGCACCCTAGGCGGGGATAACTATGGCTACACCTTC.